What follows are 6 T cell receptor beta chains derived from one specimen sequenced in a study of blood T cell repertoires in COVID-19. Some clones are missing from TCRdb's copy, which holds only in-frame ones; the method was immunoSEQ multiplex PCR. Of fewer than 250,000 clones listed, approximately 90% are singletons. The sample was PBMCs or T cells enriched from blood (not recorded which). These receptor sequences come from a middle-aged woman in a cohort exposed to, infected with or recovered from COVID-19 (not recorded which).

V and J are TRBV5-1 and TRBJ1-1; 7 bases map to TRBD1. V trimming: 4 bases; J trimming: 7 bases; junction bases outside the gene matches: 13. The CDR3 length is 15 residues. Germline V gene sequence: CDR1 SGHRS, CDR2 YFSETQ. CDR3 protein: CASSPEGAWGNEAFF. The CDR3 DNA sequence: TGCGCCAGCAGCCCCGAGGGGGCTTGGGGAAATGAAGCTTTCTTT. The entire variable domain, with the rest obtained from reference TRBV5-1 and TRBJ1-1, is as follows: KAGVTQTPRYLIKTRGQQVTLSCSPISGHRSVSWYQQTPGQGLQFLFEYFSETQRNKGNFPGRFSGRQFSNSRSEMNVSTLELGDSALYLCASSPEGAWGNEAFFGQGTRLTVV.

This clone was seen just once. The chain has TRBV6-5 and TRBJ1-1; TRBD1 aligns across 11 bases. This CDR3 contains 14 residues. Per germline, CDR1 MNHEY and CDR2 SVGAGI. Trimming cost V 5 bases and J 11 bases; bases outside gene matches: 10. The CDR3 DNA reads TGTGCCAGCAGTCCTCCCGGGACAGGGGGTCCCGCTTTCTTT. This sequence encodes CASSPPGTGGPAFF.

This clone was seen a single time. The chain employs TRBV6-5 and TRBJ1-5; D is unclear. V lost 0 bases, J lost 5 bases, and 8 bases lay in between. The germline V gene has CDR1 MNHEY and CDR2 SVGAGI. The CDR3 extends over 14 amino acids. CDR3 loop: CASSYSMRDQPQHF. The CDR3 DNA reads as TGTGCCAGCAGTTACTCGATGCGGGATCAGCCCCAGCATTTT.

The gene calls are TRBV19 and TRBJ2-2, with unresolved D. From germline, CDR1 is LNHDA and CDR2 SQIVND (reference sequence). The CDR3 has 14 residues. Trimming took off 3 bases at V and 4 bases at J, with 9 bases between the two ends. In DNA, the CDR3 is TGTGCCAGTAGTATCTCTAGTACCACCGGGGAGCTGTTTTTT. Encoded protein: CASSISSTTGELFF.

This clone has only one observation. The chain links TRBV9 to TRBJ2-2, with 8 bases fitting TRBD2. The CDR3 loop spans 15 amino acids. Germline lookup yields CDR1 SGDLS and CDR2 YYNGEE. With 5 bases clipped from V and 5 bases from J, the junction kept 8 bases outside the gene matches. CDR3 protein: CASRATSVKTGELFF. CDR3 coding DNA: TGTGCCAGCAGGGCGACTAGCGTCAAAACCGGGGAGCTGTTTTTT.

The V and J genes are TRBV7-9 and TRBJ2-2; TRBD1 is a possible D gene (6 bases). V was trimmed by 2 bases and J by 1 base, leaving 8 bases between them. Per the germline V gene, CDR1 is SEHNR and CDR2 is FQNEAQ (reference sequence). The CDR3 has 15 amino acids. The CDR3: CASSLKGQNTGELFF. The DNA for the CDR3 is TGTGCCAGCAGCTTAAAGGGACAGAACACCGGGGAGCTGTTTTTT.